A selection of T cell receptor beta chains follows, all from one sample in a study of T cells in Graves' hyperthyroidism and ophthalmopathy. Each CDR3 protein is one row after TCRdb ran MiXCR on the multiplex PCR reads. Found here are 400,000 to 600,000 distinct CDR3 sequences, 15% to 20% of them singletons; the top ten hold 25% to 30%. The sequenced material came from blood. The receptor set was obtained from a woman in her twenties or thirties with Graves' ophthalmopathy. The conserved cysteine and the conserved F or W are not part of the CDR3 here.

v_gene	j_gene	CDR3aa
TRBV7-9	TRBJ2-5	ASDSSGGAGETQY
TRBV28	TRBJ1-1	ASSSQYTEAF
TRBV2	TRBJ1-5	ASSGFGTGGAAQPQH
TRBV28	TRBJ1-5	ASRPDRGLTSNQPQH
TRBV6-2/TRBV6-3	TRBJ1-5	ASSYSTMGGVKH
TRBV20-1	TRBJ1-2	SARDRVAGRGYT
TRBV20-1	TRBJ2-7	SASKLILSYEQY
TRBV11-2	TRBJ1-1	ASSSSGGRGAEAF
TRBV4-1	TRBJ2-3	ASSQELPDTQY
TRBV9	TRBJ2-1	ASSVVMGSHEQF
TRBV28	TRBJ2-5	ASSLATGGEKTQY
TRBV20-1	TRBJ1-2	SRKRGGDYGYT
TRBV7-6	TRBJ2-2	ASSAAAGQTGELF
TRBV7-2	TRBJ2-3	ASSRTGGSTDTQY
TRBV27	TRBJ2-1	ASSLGLAVDEQF
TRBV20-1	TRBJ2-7	SARDPLSYEQY
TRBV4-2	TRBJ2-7	ASSQPYEQY
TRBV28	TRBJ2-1	ASSATYLNKNEQF
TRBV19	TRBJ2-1	ASSIWEYEQF
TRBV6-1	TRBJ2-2	ASSVFVGGSGELF
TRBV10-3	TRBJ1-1	AITRDRENTEAF
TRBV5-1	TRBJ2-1	ASSLGGNDFHNEQF
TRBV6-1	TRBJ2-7	ASSRLAGSSEQY
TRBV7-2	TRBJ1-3	ASSSLRGYDGNTIY
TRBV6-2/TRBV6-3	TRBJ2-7	ASRVGQGAYEQY
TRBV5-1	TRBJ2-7	ASSLWDLSYEQY
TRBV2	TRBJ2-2	ASTIPGDTGELF
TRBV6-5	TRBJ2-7	ASSYSGNQGEQY
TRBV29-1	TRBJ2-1	SMTGSEGYNEQF
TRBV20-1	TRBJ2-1	SGPGPRVHEQF
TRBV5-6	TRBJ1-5	ASSSNPGSNQPQH
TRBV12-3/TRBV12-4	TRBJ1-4	ASSLGSGDLNEKLF
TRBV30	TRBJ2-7	AWSSDSYEQY
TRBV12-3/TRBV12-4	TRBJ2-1	ASSFSGQIYNEQF
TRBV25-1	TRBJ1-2	ASSIPRGYRGYGYT
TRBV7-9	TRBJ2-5	ASSLDMNQETQY
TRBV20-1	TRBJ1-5	SARRGENQPQH
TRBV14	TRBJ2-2	ASSMGTGTNTGELF
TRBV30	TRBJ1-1	AWSVVWTEAF
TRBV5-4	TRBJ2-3	ASSRDMGGGTDTQY
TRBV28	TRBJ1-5	ASRWDSDSNQPQH
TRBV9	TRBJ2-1	ASSVLGLAGPEQF
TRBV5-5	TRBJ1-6	ASSLLSGGRDSPLH
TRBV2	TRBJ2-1	ASSADKLNNEQF
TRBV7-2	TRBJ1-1	ASRPVGTEAF
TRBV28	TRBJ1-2	ASSLASQIYGYT
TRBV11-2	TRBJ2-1	ASSPLAGVVIPDEQF
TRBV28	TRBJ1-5	ASSNLQGNQPQH
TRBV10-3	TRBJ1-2	AITISGTANYGYT
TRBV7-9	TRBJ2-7	ASSYFGQGGNEQY
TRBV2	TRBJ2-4	ASSEDREPKNIQY
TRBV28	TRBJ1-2	ASRGTGANYGYT
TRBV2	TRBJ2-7	ASSQNLAGGPPYEQY
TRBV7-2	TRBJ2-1	ASSVGLVNEQF
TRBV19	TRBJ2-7	ASMKIAGEGSYEQY
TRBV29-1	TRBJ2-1	SVEWGDEQF
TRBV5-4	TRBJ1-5	ASSPGGANNQPQH
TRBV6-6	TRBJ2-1	ASSYPATGPRNEQF
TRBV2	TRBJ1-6	ASSPDLAGDSPLH